This record looks at one T cell receptor beta chain sequence and its context. As yet, its antigen is unknown. This sample stems from a study of radiotherapy plus CTLA-4 blockade in lung cancer. Study overall: There were objective responses in approximately 19% of patients, and around 31% had disease control.

Overall study results and limits: Strongest reported response predictors: early blood clone changes and post-radiation interferon-beta. Among blood TCR repertoires after radiotherapy plus ipilimumab, tumor-derived clones expanded.

The V end lost 5 bases, the J end lost 6 bases, and 9 bases lay between the germline ends. The CDR3 is 12 residues long. Germline V gene sequence: CDR1 MNHNY, CDR2 SVGAGI (reference sequence). Produced via immunoSEQ multiplex PCR; TCRdb's table is partial and in-frame only. The repertoire holds about 72,000 clones, around four fifths seen once, with less than 7.5% in the top ten. This rearrangement joins TRBV6-6 to TRBJ2-3, with D possibly being TRBD1 (6 bases). The sequencing here drew on peripheral blood, taken from a patient treated with radiotherapy plus ipilimumab. This receptor was identified in a human donor with non-small cell lung cancer who had a complete response to radiotherapy plus ipilimumab. CDR3 residues: CASSRDTDTQYF. CDR3 nucleotide sequence: TGTGCCAGCAGTCGGGACACCGATACGCAGTATTTT.